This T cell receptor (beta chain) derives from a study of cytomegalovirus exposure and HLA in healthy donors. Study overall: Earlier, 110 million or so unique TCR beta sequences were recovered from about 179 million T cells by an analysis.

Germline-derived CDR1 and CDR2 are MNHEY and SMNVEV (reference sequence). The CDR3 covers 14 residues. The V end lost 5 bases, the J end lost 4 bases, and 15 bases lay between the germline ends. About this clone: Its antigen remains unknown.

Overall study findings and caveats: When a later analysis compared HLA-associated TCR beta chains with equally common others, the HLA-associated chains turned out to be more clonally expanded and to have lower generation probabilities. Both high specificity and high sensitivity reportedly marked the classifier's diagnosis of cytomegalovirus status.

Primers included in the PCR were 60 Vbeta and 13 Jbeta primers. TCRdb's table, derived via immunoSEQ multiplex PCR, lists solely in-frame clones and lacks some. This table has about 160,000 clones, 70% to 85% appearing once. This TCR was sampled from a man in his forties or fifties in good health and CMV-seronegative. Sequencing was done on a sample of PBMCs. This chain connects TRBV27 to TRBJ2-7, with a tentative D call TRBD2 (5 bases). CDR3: CASSAGNSAYEQYF. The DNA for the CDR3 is TGTGCCAGCAGTGCGGGCAACTCGGCATACGAGCAGTACTTC.